Shown below are 18 T cell receptor beta chains from a single sample sequenced in a study of T cell responses to AZD1222 COVID-19 vaccine. This table comes from immunoSEQ multiplex PCR, and its TCRdb copy is limited to in-frame clones, with some not included. The table includes about 120,000 clones, roughly nine tenths detected once. Material: peripheral blood, obtained on day 0 of AZD1222 vaccination. The receptors were sampled from an adult in good health.

The chain combines TRBV4-1 with TRBJ1-5; D call uncertain. This CDR3 is built from 17 residues. The germline V gene has CDR1 MGHRA and CDR2 YSYEKL. With 0 bases removed from V and 2 bases from J, the gap between germline ends came to 14 bases. In DNA, the CDR3 is TGCGCCAGCAGCCAAGATCTATTGGAACGTGGCAATCAGCCCCAGCATTTT. Its protein is CASSQDLLERGNQPQHF.

The rearrangement joins TRBV4-3 to TRBJ1-6; 7 nucleotides align to TRBD1. Per the germline V gene, CDR1 is LGHNA and CDR2 is YSLEER. CDR3 length: 15 amino acids. The junction had 7 bases not matched to a gene; V was cut back by 5 bases and J by 6 bases. The CDR3 DNA reads TGCGCCAGCAGCGGACCGGGACAGTTTAATTCACCCCTCCACTTT. It codes for CASSGPGQFNSPLHF.

The chain employs TRBV6-5 and TRBJ2-1; 8 nucleotides line up with TRBD2. CDR1 and CDR2 (germline): MNHEY, SVGAGI. The trim removed 2 bases at V and 2 bases at J, leaving 5 bases unmatched. CDR3 length: 16 residues. DNA for the CDR3: TGTGCCAGCAGTTACGGAGCGGGAGAGGCCTACAATGAGCAGTTCTTC. Encoded protein: CASSYGAGEAYNEQFF.

In regard to this clone: One end of the junction fails to match germline, which may point to a read error. The chain recombines TRBV12-3 or TRBV12-4 with TRBJ1-4, with D possibly matching TRBD1 (5 bases). The CDR3 has 13 residues. The CDR3: CASRVGTTEKLFF. As DNA, the CDR3 is TGTGCCAGCAGGGTAGGGACTACTGAAAAACTGTTTTTT.

The chain recombines TRBV29-1 with TRBJ1-1; maybe TRBD1 (6 bases). Germline V gives CDR1 SQVTM, CDR2 ANQGSEA. The length of the CDR3 is 14 residues. The ends were cut back, 6 bases at V and 5 bases at J, with 19 bases in the middle. This CDR3 is CSVVPQGRGTEAFF. CDR3 DNA sequence: TGCAGCGTGGTACCTCAGGGGAGAGGAACTGAAGCTTTCTTT.

The V gene is TRBV6-5, the J gene TRBJ1-2; TRBD1 aligns across 8 bases. The germline CDR1 and CDR2 sequences are MNHEY and SVGAGI. CDR3 size: 15 residues. V trimming: 6 bases; J trimming: 1 base; junction bases outside the gene matches: 7. The CDR3 reads CASRKDRGNNYGYTF. CDR3 DNA sequence: TGTGCCAGCAGGAAAGACAGGGGTAATAACTATGGCTACACCTTC.

The chain is built from TRBV2 and TRBJ2-5, with 8 nucleotides matching TRBD2. The germline V gene encodes CDR1 SNHLY and CDR2 FYNNEI. The CDR3 totals 15 residues. With 3 bases clipped from V and 5 bases from J, the junction kept 8 bases outside the gene matches. CDR3 DNA sequence: TGTGCCAGCAGTGATCGGAGCGGGAGAGGGGAGACCCAGTACTTC. It is translated as CASSDRSGRGETQYF. Combining the CDR3 with reference TRBV2 and TRBJ2-5 gives the whole variable domain EPEVTQTPSHQVTQMGQEVILRCVPISNHLYFYWYRQILGQKVEFLVSFYNNEISEKSEIFDDQFSVERPDGSNFTLKIRSTKLEDSAMYFCASSDRSGRGETQYFGPGTRLLVL.

The chain couples TRBV5-1 to TRBJ2-3; possibly TRBD2 for D (6 bases). V was shortened by 0 bases and J by 2 bases, with 16 bases between the two germline ends. Germline CDR1 and CDR2: SGHRS and YFSETQ. This CDR3 contains 17 residues. CDR3 amino acids: CASSLDPGVGYTDTQYF. CDR3 DNA: TGCGCCAGCAGCTTGGATCCGGGGGTGGGTTACACAGATACGCAGTATTTT.

The chain recombines TRBV27 with TRBJ1-1, with TRBD1 identical over 8 bases. Germline trimming cut 2 bases from V and 10 bases from J; bases unmatched to any gene: 12. The length of the CDR3 is 15 residues. Per germline, CDR1 MNHEY and CDR2 SMNVEV (reference sequence). CDR3 bases: TGTGCCAGCAGTTTAATATCCGGACAGGGAGTACCAGCTTTCTTT. It is translated as CASSLISGQGVPAFF.

The rearrangement uses TRBV4-1 and TRBJ1-4; TRBD1 might be the D (5 bases). This CDR3 spans 16 amino acids. V was cut by 4 bases and J by 0 bases, with 12 bases left in between. The germline CDR1 and CDR2 sequences are MGHRA and YSYEKL. CDR3 DNA: TGCGCCAGCAGCCGCCATACAGGCTCAACTAATGAAAAACTGTTTTTT. This gives the protein CASSRHTGSTNEKLFF.

The genes are TRBV15 and TRBJ2-2; the D is unclear. This CDR3 comprises 14 residues. Germline V gene data show CDR1 as LNHNV and CDR2 as YYDKDF (reference sequence). V shed 0 bases and J shed 3 bases, with 5 bases lying between them. The CDR3 loop is CATSREADTGELFF. As DNA, the CDR3 is TGTGCCACCAGCAGAGAGGCAGACACCGGGGAGCTGTTTTTT.

The genes are TRBV4-1 and TRBJ2-7; tentative D call: TRBD2 (5 bases). Per germline, CDR1 MGHRA and CDR2 YSYEKL. CDR3 length: 14 amino acids. Trimming cost V 3 bases and J 0 bases, with 9 bases left between them. CDR3 nucleotides: TGCGCCAGCAGCCAGGACTGGTCCTCCTACGAGCAGTACTTC. It encodes CASSQDWSSYEQYF.

This chain connects TRBV7-2 to TRBJ2-3; D is possibly TRBD2 (6 bases). V was pared by 2 bases and J by 4 bases, with 13 bases between. The CDR3 is 15 residues long. Germline-derived CDR1 and CDR2 are SGHTA and FQGNSA. The CDR3 sequence is CASSLTSGLSDTQYF. Here the CDR3 DNA reads TGTGCCAGCAGCTTAACAAGCGGACTATCAGATACGCAGTATTTT.

V is TRBV27 and J is TRBJ2-2; D is undetermined. V lost 6 bases and J 4 bases, leaving 6 bases between the germline ends. This CDR3 contains 12 residues. Per the germline V gene, CDR1 is MNHEY and CDR2 is SMNVEV (reference sequence). The CDR3 sequence: CASRRTTGELFF. The CDR3 DNA is TGTGCCAGCAGACGTACCACCGGGGAGCTGTTTTTT.

The chain carries TRBV2 and TRBJ2-7; 9 bases agree with TRBD2. V gave up 5 bases and J gave up 6 bases; unmatched junction bases: 14. Per the germline V gene, CDR1 is SNHLY and CDR2 is FYNNEI. This CDR3 has 16 residues. The CDR3: CASSPRMREGMSEQYF. In DNA, the CDR3 is TGTGCCAGCAGTCCTCGGATGCGGGAGGGGATGAGCGAGCAGTACTTC. Variable domain in full (rest from reference TRBV2 and TRBJ2-7): EPEVTQTPSHQVTQMGQEVILRCVPISNHLYFYWYRQILGQKVEFLVSFYNNEISEKSEIFDDQFSVERPDGSNFTLKIRSTKLEDSAMYFCASSPRMREGMSEQYFGPGTRLTVT.

The rearrangement joins TRBV18 to TRBJ1-1, with a weak D call TRBD1 (5 bases). Trimming shortened V by 6 bases and J by 1 base, and 9 bases separated the two germline ends. Looked up from germline, CDR1 is KGHSH and CDR2 is LQKENI. The CDR3 contains 13 residues. The CDR3 sequence: CASSGTWNTEAFF. The CDR3 nucleotides read TGTGCCAGCTCCGGGACTTGGAACACTGAAGCTTTCTTT.

The chain is built from TRBV9 and TRBJ1-4; D unclear. Trimming shortened V by 4 bases and J by 10 bases, and 20 bases separated the two germline ends. The germline CDR1 and CDR2 sequences are SGDLS and YYNGEE. The CDR3 extends over 15 amino acids. The CDR3 spells CASSPELKGSAKLFF. In DNA, the CDR3 is TGTGCCAGCAGCCCAGAGTTGAAGGGATCTGCAAAACTGTTTTTT.

The table lists this clone with many counts. The same CDR3 can be traced to other DNA sequences in this sample. The V gene is TRBV4-2, the J gene TRBJ2-2; the D call may be TRBD1 or TRBD2 (8 bases each). The CDR3 is made up of 17 amino acids. Trimming took off 3 bases at V and 1 base at J, with 15 bases between the two ends. CDR1 and CDR2 from the germline V gene are LGHNA and YNFKEQ. CDR3 bases: TGTGCCAGCAGCCACCCGGGGGGGACAGGGAACACCGGGGAGCTGTTTTTT. Translation: CASSHPGGTGNTGELFF.